The present TCR beta chain was sequenced within a study of neoadjuvant anti-PD-1 for oral cavity cancer. Background on the study: Patients without progression got a fourth dose around day 43.

CDR3 size: 14 residues. Germline CDR1 LGHNA, CDR2 YNFKEQ. The V and J ends lost 7 bases and 7 bases, in that order; junction bases with no gene match: 10. The data were produced by immunoSEQ multiplex PCR, yet TCRdb's version contains in-frame clones alone and is incomplete. The sample holds under 9,500 clones, roughly 70% seen once. Notes on the study in general: Only a few patients per response group were TCR-analyzed; validation needed. Pretreatment Treg/Th17 ratio correlated inversely with post-treatment tumor clonality.

These oral cavity squamous cell carcinomas were HPV-negative and locally advanced. This clone came up once. Its specificity is unknown. The chain employs TRBV4-2 and TRBJ2-1; 7 nucleotides line up with TRBD2. This TCR was recovered from a person between 35 and 79 years old with oral cavity squamous cell carcinoma. The sequencing used tumor tissue, collected before nivolumab (anti-PD-1) treatment. The DNA for the CDR3 is TGTGCCAGCACGAGTAGCGGGCGAAGAAATGAGCAGTTCTTC. This gives the protein CASTSSGRRNEQFF.